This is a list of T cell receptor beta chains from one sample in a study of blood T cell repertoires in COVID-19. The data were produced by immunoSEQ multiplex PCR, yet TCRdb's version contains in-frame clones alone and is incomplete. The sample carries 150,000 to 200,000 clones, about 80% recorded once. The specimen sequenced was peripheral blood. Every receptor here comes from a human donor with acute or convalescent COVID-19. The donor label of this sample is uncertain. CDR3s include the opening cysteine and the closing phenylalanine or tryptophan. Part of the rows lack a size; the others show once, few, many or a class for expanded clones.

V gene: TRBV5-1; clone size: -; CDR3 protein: CASSLDNRGQGYTF
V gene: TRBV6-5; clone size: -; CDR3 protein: CASRYPGQGHEQYF
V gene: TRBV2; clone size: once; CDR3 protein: CASSEWAGGPGYNEQFF
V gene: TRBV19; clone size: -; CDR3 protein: CASKGQFSGNTIYF
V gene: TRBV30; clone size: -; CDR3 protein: CAWGTGKNTEAFF
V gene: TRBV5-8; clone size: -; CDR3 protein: CASSFNIVQGSYNEQFF
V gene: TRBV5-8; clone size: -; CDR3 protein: CASSPRDQPQHF
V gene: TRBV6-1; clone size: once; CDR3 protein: CASSERGGDQPQHF
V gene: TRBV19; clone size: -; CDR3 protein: CASSPGGRGNTGELFF
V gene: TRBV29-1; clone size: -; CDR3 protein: CSVLKILAYNEQFF
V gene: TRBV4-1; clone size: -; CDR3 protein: CASSQRSDREGIREKLFF
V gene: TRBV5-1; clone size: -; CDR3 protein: CASPGDVRGNYGYTF
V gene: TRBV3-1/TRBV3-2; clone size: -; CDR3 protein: CASSQEGGFTNYGYTF
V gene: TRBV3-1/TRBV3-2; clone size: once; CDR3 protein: CASSHGGKTTDTQYF
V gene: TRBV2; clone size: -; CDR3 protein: CASSEAPRLAGTGELFF
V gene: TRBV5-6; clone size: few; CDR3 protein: CASSGMDRANYGYTF
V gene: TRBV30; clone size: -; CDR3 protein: CAWSGTGNNQPQHF
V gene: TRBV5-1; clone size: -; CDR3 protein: CASSVIDRDLNEQYF
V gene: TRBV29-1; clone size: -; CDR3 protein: CSVEVYPSSYEQYF
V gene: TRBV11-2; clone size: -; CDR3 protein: CASSLERAAGELFF
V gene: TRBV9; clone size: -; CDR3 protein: CASSGHGDRNNSPLHF
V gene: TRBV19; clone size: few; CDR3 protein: CASRAGQGNQPQHF
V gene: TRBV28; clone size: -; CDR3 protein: CASSLLGQGDETQYF
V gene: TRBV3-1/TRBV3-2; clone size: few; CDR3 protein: CASSQGVLYEQYF
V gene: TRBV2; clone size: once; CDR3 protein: CASSGRVSTDTQYF
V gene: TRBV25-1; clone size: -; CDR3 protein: CASSGDRGFSEAFF
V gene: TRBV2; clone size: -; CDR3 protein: CASTRGTDEQYF
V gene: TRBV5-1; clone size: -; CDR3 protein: CASSLALARDTQYF
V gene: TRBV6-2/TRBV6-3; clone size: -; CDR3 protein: CASSYGQVQRTGELFF
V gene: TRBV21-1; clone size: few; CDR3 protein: CASSKGIAGGSRPEDYEQYF
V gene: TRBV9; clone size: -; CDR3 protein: CASSVEGLSTGELFF
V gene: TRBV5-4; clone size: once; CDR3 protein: CASRTGARNTGELFF
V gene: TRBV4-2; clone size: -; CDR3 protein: CASSRRREDRPYEQYF
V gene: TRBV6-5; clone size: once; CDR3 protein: CASSWDRNSPLHF
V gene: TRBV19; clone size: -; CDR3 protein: CASSLQGARPDTQYF
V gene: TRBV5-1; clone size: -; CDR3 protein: CASSLEGEGTQYF
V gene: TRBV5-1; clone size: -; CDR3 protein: CASSLTAGGPKEQYF
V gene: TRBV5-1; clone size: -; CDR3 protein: CASSLPRDRPEAFF
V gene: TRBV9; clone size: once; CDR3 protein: CASSVQGEEAFF